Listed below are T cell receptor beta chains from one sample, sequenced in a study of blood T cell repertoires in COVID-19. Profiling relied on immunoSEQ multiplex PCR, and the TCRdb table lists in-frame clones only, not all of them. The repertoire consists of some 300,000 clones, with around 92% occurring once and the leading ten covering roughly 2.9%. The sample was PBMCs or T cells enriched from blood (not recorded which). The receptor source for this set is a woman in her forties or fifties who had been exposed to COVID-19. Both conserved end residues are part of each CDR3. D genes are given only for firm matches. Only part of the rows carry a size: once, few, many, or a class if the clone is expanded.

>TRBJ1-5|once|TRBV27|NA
CASSPAPLPNQPQHF
TGTGCCAGCAGCCCCGCGCCACTCCCCAATCAGCCCCAGCATTTT
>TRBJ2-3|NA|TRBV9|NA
CASSVGGFGDTQYF
TGTGCCAGCAGCGTAGGCGGGTTCGGAGATACGCAGTATTTT
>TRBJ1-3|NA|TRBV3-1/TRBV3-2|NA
CASSQTRVSGNTIYF
TGTGCCAGCAGCCAAACCCGGGTATCTGGAAACACCATATATTTT
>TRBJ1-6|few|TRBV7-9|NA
CASSLAIAGAGNSPLHF
TGTGCCAGCAGCTTAGCGATTGCAGGGGCGGGTAATTCACCCCTCCACTTT
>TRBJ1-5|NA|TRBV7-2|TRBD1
CASSPLTGGRGNQPQHF
TGTGCCAGCAGCCCCCTGACAGGGGGGCGAGGCAATCAGCCCCAGCATTTT
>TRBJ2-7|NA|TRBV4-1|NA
CASSQGLIQHYEQYF
TGCGCCAGCAGCCAGGGCCTAATACAACACTACGAGCAGTACTTC
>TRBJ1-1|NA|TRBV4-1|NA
CASSQGGAGVGFGTEAFF
TGCGCCAGCAGCCAAGGAGGTGCAGGGGTGGGTTTTGGCACTGAAGCTTTCTTT
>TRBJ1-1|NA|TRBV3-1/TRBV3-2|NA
CASSPGAGNTEAFF
TGTGCCAGCAGCCCAGGGGCCGGGAACACTGAAGCTTTCTTT
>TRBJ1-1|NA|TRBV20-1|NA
CSASAWGADTEAFF
TGCAGTGCTAGTGCTTGGGGCGCGGACACTGAAGCTTTCTTT
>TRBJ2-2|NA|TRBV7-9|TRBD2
CASSWFSGGAGTGELFF
TGCGCCAGCAGCTGGTTTAGCGGGGGGGCCGGCACCGGGGAGCTGTTTTTT
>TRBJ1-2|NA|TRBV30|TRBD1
CAWSGQGSYGYTF
TGTGCCTGGAGTGGACAGGGCAGCTATGGCTACACCTTC
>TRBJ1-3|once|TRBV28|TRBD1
CASSLVDRVGNTIYF
TGTGCCAGCAGTTTAGTGGACAGGGTCGGAAACACCATATATTTT
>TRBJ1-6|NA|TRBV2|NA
CASRRGSGSPLHF
TGTGCCAGCAGGAGGGGGTCGGGTTCACCCCTCCACTTT
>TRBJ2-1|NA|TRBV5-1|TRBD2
CASSLLLAGGYNEQFF
TGCGCCAGCAGCTTACTGCTAGCGGGGGGCTACAATGAGCAGTTCTTC
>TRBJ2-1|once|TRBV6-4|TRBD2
CASSDSTSTSVHEQFF
TGTGCCAGCAGTGACTCGACCTCCACTAGCGTCCATGAGCAGTTCTTC
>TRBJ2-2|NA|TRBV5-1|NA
CASRANTGGRANTGELFF
TGCGCCAGCAGGGCTAACACGGGGGGCAGGGCGAACACCGGGGAGCTGTTTTTT
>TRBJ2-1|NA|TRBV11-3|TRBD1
CASSLSSDRAYNEQFF
TGTGCCAGCAGCTTATCCTCGGACAGGGCTTACAATGAGCAGTTCTTC
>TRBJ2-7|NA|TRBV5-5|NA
CASSLRQTPYEQYF
TGTGCCAGCAGCTTGCGGCAGACACCCTACGAGCAGTACTTC
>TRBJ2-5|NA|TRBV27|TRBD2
CASSSTGLAGTQETQYF
TGTGCCAGCAGTTCAACTGGACTAGCGGGAACCCAAGAGACCCAGTACTTC
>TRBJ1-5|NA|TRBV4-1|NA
CASSQVRNSNQPQHF
TGCGCCAGCAGCCAAGTGAGGAATAGCAATCAGCCCCAGCATTTT
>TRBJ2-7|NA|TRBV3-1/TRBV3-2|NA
CASSHAASYEQYF
TGTGCCAGCAGCCATGCGGCCTCCTACGAGCAGTACTTC
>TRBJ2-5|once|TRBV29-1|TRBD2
CSVEGLAGGDQETQYF
TGCAGCGTTGAAGGACTAGCGGGGGGGGATCAAGAGACCCAGTACTTC
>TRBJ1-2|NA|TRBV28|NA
CASRPGGSGLGYTF
TGTGCCAGCCGCCCGGGGGGGTCTGGGTTAGGCTACACCTTC
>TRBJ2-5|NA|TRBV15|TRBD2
CATSRPLAGQETQYF
TGTGCCACCAGCAGACCGCTAGCGGGGCAAGAGACCCAGTACTTC
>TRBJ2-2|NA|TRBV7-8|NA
CASRSQGLAGLFF
TGTGCCAGCAGGTCCCAAGGGCTAGCCGGGCTGTTTTTT
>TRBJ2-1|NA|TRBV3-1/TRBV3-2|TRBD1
CASSARWTGANNEQFF
TGTGCCAGCAGCGCAAGATGGACAGGGGCCAACAATGAGCAGTTCTTC
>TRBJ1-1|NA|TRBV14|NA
CASSQVTGRGAFF
TGTGCCAGCAGCCAAGTGACGGGGCGGGGGGCTTTCTTT
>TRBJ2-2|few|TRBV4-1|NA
CASRYGTNTGELFF
TGCGCCAGCAGATACGGGACGAACACCGGGGAGCTGTTTTTT
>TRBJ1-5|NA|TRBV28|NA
CASRTQGRYDQPQHF
TGTGCCAGCAGAACACAGGGCCGGTATGATCAGCCCCAGCATTTT
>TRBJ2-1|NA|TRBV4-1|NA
CASSQEEGKIEQFF
TGCGCCAGCAGCCAAGAAGAGGGTAAGATTGAGCAATTCTTC
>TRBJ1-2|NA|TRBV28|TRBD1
CASSFPGQAYGYTF
TGTGCCAGCAGTTTCCCCGGACAGGCCTATGGCTACACCTTC
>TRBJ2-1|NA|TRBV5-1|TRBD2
CASSFERGFGNEQFF
TGCGCCAGCAGCTTTGAGCGGGGGTTTGGGAATGAGCAGTTCTTC
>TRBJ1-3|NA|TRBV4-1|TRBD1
CASSQGGRQGRAGNTIYF
TGCGCCAGCAGCCAAGGAGGAAGACAGGGTCGCGCTGGAAACACCATATATTTT
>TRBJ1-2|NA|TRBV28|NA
CASTGGANYGYTF
TGTGCCTCAACCGGGGGTGCTAACTATGGCTACACCTTC
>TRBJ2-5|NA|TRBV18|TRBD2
CASSPSSRGGPETQYF
TGTGCCAGCTCACCAAGCTCGCGGGGGGGCCCAGAGACCCAGTACTTC
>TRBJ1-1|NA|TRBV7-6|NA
CASSLSGNTEAFF
TGTGCCAGCAGCTTATCCGGTAACACTGAAGCTTTCTTT
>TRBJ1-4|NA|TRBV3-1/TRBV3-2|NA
CASSRQKGIDEKLFF
TGTGCCAGCAGCCGCCAGAAGGGGATTGATGAAAAACTGTTTTTT
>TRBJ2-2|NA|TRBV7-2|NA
CASSLVPGELFF
TGTGCCAGCAGCCTCGTCCCCGGGGAGCTGTTTTTT
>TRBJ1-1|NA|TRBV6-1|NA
CASSERNLGGKNTEAFF
TGTGCCAGCAGTGAAAGGAACCTAGGAGGCAAGAACACTGAAGCTTTCTTT
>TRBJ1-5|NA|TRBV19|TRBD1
CASTLGQGNNQPQHF
TGTGCCAGTACCCTAGGACAGGGGAACAATCAGCCCCAGCATTTT
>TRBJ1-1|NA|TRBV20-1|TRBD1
CSASTGQMNTEAFF
TGCAGTGCTAGTACGGGACAGATGAACACTGAAGCTTTCTTT
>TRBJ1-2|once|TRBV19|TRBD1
CASTQELGTGAIYGYTF
TGTGCCAGTACCCAGGAGCTCGGGACAGGGGCAATCTATGGCTACACCTTC
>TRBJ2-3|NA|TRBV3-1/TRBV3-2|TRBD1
CASSPGGTQYF
TGTGCCAGCAGCCCAGGGGGTACGCAGTATTTT
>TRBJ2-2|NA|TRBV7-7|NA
CASSPTAGELFF
TGTGCTAGCAGCCCCACGGCCGGGGAGCTGTTTTTT
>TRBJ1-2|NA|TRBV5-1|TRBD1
CASSSGQGPNYGYTF
TGCGCCAGCAGCTCGGGACAGGGGCCGAACTATGGCTACACCTTC
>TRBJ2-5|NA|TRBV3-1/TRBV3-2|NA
CASSQGWGVSQETQYF
TGTGCCAGCAGCCAAGGGTGGGGGGTAAGCCAAGAGACCCAGTACTTC
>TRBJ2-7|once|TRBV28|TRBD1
CASRIRQGREQYF
TGTGCCAGCAGAATTAGACAGGGTCGCGAGCAGTACTTC
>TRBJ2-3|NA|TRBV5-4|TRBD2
CASRLAGVSTDTQYF
TGTGCCAGCAGGCTAGCGGGGGTCAGCACAGATACGCAGTATTTT
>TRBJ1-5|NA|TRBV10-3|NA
CAIAHRDEGPQHF
TGTGCCATCGCCCACCGGGATGAGGGTCCCCAGCATTTT
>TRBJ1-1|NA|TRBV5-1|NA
CASSVDTGRLGAFF
TGCGCCAGCAGCGTGGATACGGGTCGCCTTGGAGCTTTCTTT
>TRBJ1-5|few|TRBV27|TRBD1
CASSPGTGGNQPQHF
TGTGCCAGCAGTCCCGGGACAGGGGGCAATCAGCCCCAGCATTTT